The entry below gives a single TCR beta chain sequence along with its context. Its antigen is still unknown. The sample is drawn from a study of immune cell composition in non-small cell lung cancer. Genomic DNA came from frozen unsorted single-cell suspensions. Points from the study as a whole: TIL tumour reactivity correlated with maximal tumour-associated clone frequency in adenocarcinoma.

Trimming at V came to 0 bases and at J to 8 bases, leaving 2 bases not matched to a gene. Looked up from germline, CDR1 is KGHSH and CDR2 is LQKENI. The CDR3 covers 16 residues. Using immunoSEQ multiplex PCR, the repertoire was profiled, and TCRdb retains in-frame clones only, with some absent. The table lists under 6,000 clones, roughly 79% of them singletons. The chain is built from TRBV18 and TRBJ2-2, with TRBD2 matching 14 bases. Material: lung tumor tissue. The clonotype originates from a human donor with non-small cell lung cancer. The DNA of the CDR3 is TGTGCCAGCTCACCACCGGGACTAGCGGGAGCAGGGGAGCTGTTTTTT. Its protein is CASSPPGLAGAGELFF.